This entry describes one T cell receptor beta chain. Its antigen is still unknown. The sample is drawn from a study of cytomegalovirus exposure and HLA in healthy donors. Study-level points and caveats: High sensitivity and specificity were reportedly achieved when the classifier diagnosed cytomegalovirus status. Donors were assumed by presence/absence analyses to have roughly uniform sequencing depth.

The CDR3 sequence is 12 residues long. Between the trimmed V and J ends, which lost 1 base and 6 bases, there was a span of 8 bases. The germline gives CDR1 SGHRS, CDR2 YFSETQ. Amplification used 60 Vbeta primers and 13 Jbeta primers. TCRdb's table, derived via immunoSEQ multiplex PCR, lists solely in-frame clones and lacks some. The repertoire holds about 100,000 clones, with about 81% as singletons. The receptor comes from a man between 40 and 49 years old in good health and CMV-seropositive. The rearrangement uses TRBV5-1 and TRBJ2-7; D is undetermined. The sample consisted of PBMCs. The CDR3 sequence: CASSLPSGEQYF. As DNA, the CDR3 is TGCGCCAGCAGCTTGCCTTCGGGCGAGCAGTACTTC.